This entry lists 21 T cell receptor beta chains sequenced from one sample in a study of shared clonotypes between healthy human individuals. Terminally differentiated effector memory CD45RA+ cells were left out of the naive CD8 fraction, which was CD45RO-negative and positively selected for CCR7. The repertoire was sequenced with immunoSEQ multiplex PCR; TCRdb's copy has only in-frame clones and lacks some. The table lists some 580,000 clones, more than 95% of them singletons. Sequencing input: naive CD8+ T cells sorted from blood. The source of these receptors is a man younger than 40 in good health.

This chain connects TRBV5-4 to TRBJ2-7, with a possible D match to TRBD2 (5 bases). Deletions cut 4 bases from V and 3 bases from J, with 11 bases between. The germline V gene encodes CDR1 SGHNT and CDR2 YYREEE (reference sequence). The CDR3 has 13 residues. CDR3 sequence: CASSPDLNYEQYF. The DNA of the CDR3 is TGTGCCAGCAGCCCGGACTTGAACTACGAGCAGTACTTC. The complete variable domain, with remaining parts taken from reference TRBV5-4 and TRBJ2-7, reads ETGVTQSPTHLIKTRGQQVTLRCSSQSGHNTVSWYQQALGQGPQFIFQYYREEENGRGNFPPRFSGLQFPNYSSELNVNALELDDSALYLCASSPDLNYEQYFGPGTRLTVT.

The chain carries TRBV10-3 and TRBJ1-3; D not resolved. Germline V gives CDR1 ENHRY, CDR2 SYGVKD. Deletions cut 2 bases from V and 0 bases from J, with 11 bases between. The CDR3 is 16 residues long. The CDR3 nucleotides are TGTGCCATCAGTGAGGCGCTAAGAAGCTCTGGAAACACCATATATTTT. Translated, it gives CAISEALRSSGNTIYF.

As regards this clone: This sample also contains other DNA sequences that code for the same CDR3. The V and J genes are TRBV7-9 and TRBJ2-3; D unclear. Germline loops: CDR1 SEHNR, CDR2 FQNEAQ (reference sequence). This CDR3 region has 13 residues. V lost 6 bases, J lost 0 bases, and 7 bases lay in between. CDR3 sequence: CASSPSSTDTQYF. The CDR3 coding sequence is TGTGCCAGCAGTCCCTCAAGCACAGATACGCAGTATTTT.

The chain has TRBV10-2 and TRBJ2-5; the D gene is possibly TRBD2 (6 bases). Germline lookup yields CDR1 WSHSY and CDR2 SAAADI. The CDR3 covers 13 residues. V gave up 6 bases and J gave up 1 base, with 9 bases separating them. This CDR3 reads CASRGGIQETQYF. The DNA of the CDR3 is TGCGCCAGCAGGGGGGGTATCCAAGAGACCCAGTACTTC.

This rearrangement joins TRBV2 to TRBJ2-1; D is unresolved. Trimming removed 2 bases from V and 0 bases from J, with 11 bases in between. Germline CDR1 reads SNHLY; CDR2 reads FYNNEI. The CDR3 contains 16 residues. The CDR3 here is CASSETFTSSYNEQFF. In DNA form, the CDR3 reads TGTGCCAGCAGTGAAACGTTCACCAGCTCCTACAATGAGCAGTTCTTC. The full variable domain, completed using reference TRBV2 and TRBJ2-1, is EPEVTQTPSHQVTQMGQEVILRCVPISNHLYFYWYRQILGQKVEFLVSFYNNEISEKSEIFDDQFSVERPDGSNFTLKIRSTKLEDSAMYFCASSETFTSSYNEQFFGPGTRLTVL.

This sequence joins TRBV27 and TRBJ2-7; the D gene is possibly TRBD1 (5 bases). The V end lost 2 bases, the J end lost 4 bases, and 12 bases lay between the germline ends. The CDR3 runs to 14 residues. The germline V gene has CDR1 MNHEY and CDR2 SMNVEV (reference sequence). The CDR3 is CASSLMWGRYEQYF. CDR3 nucleotides: TGTGCCAGCAGTTTAATGTGGGGCCGGTACGAGCAGTACTTC.

The chain links TRBV7-9 to TRBJ2-7, with D tentatively TRBD1 or TRBD2 (5 bases each). Germline lookup yields CDR1 SEHNR and CDR2 FQNEAQ (reference sequence). V was shortened by 2 bases and J by 6 bases, with 20 bases between the two germline ends. This CDR3 has 16 amino acids. The CDR3 spells CASSLKRQWPGGEQYF. The DNA for the CDR3 is TGTGCCAGCAGCTTAAAAAGACAGTGGCCCGGAGGCGAGCAGTACTTC.

The V call is TRBV11-3, the J call TRBJ2-2; TRBD1 agrees at 7 bases. The germline gives CDR1 SGHNT, CDR2 YENEEA. The CDR3 has 18 amino acids. Trimming removed 1 base from V and 0 bases from J; junction bases left unmatched: 8. CDR3 in amino acids: CASSLGMPGGTNTGELFF. In DNA, the CDR3 is TGTGCCAGCAGCTTAGGAATGCCAGGGGGTACGAACACCGGGGAGCTGTTTTTT.

This clone has a single count. V usage is TRBV19 and J usage is TRBJ1-5, with TRBD1 identical over 10 bases. This CDR3 spans 15 amino acids. Germline V gives CDR1 LNHDA, CDR2 SQIVND (reference sequence). J gave up 4 bases and V 5 bases, and 5 bases lay outside the gene matches. CDR3 DNA sequence: TGTGCCAGTAGTCGGACAGGGGGTACTAATCAGCCCCAGCATTTT. This gives the protein CASSRTGGTNQPQHF.

The J gene is TRBJ2-2, the V gene TRBV6-6, with 10 bases aligning to TRBD1. V was clipped by 7 bases and J by 3 bases; unmatched bases: 5. Germline loops: CDR1 MNHNY, CDR2 SVGAGI (reference sequence). This CDR3 is 15 amino acids long. CDR3 loop: CASNLGQGDTGELFF. In nucleotides, the CDR3 is TGTGCCAGCAATCTCGGACAGGGGGACACCGGGGAGCTGTTTTTT.

The J gene is TRBJ2-2, the V gene TRBV5-4, with 11 bases that match TRBD2. The CDR3 runs to 16 residues. Trimming at V came to 4 bases and at J to 6 bases, leaving 8 bases not matched to a gene. Germline loops: CDR1 SGHNT, CDR2 YYREEE (reference sequence). CDR3 nucleotides: TGTGCCAGCAGCCCGTCACCGGGACTAGCGGCCGGGGAGCTGTTTTTT. This codes for CASSPSPGLAAGELFF.

The rearrangement links TRBV28 to TRBJ2-1; no definite D call. The V and J ends lost 2 bases and 9 bases respectively, with 5 bases between them. The CDR3 runs 11 residues. Germline CDR1 is MDHEN and CDR2 is SYDVKM. DNA of the CDR3: TGTGCCAGCAGTTTAACCGTTGAGCAGTTCTTC. Amino acid sequence: CASSLTVEQFF.

This chain connects TRBV15 to TRBJ2-1; D possibly corresponds to TRBD2 (6 bases). Germline values: CDR1 LNHNV, CDR2 YYDKDF (reference sequence). The CDR3 length is 16 residues. Trimming cost V 5 bases and J 7 bases, with 21 bases left between them. The CDR3 protein is CATSAPGELEINEQFF. For the CDR3, the DNA is TGTGCCACCAGCGCACCGGGGGAGCTAGAGATTAATGAGCAGTTCTTC.

To note about this clone: Within the sample, other DNA sequences also encode this same CDR3. The chain is built from TRBV27 and TRBJ1-1; possible D gene TRBD1, 5 bases. CDR3 length: 13 amino acids. V lost 3 bases, J lost 2 bases, and 7 bases lay in between. Germline assignment: CDR1 MNHEY and CDR2 SMNVEV (reference sequence). In DNA, the CDR3 is TGTGCCAGCAGTTTGGGGGGTAACACTGAAGCTTTCTTT. Translated: CASSLGGNTEAFF.

This chain connects TRBV7-9 to TRBJ2-2, with TRBD2 matching 8 bases. Germline CDR1 SEHNR, CDR2 FQNEAQ (reference sequence). The length of the CDR3 is 17 residues. The ends lost 5 bases at V and 4 bases at J; junction bases unmatched: 12. The CDR3 DNA is TGTGCCAGCAGCCCTCTTACTTCGGGAGGGCCCACCGGGGAGCTGTTTTTT. Protein: CASSPLTSGGPTGELFF.

The rearrangement joins TRBV28 to TRBJ1-3; D ambiguous. V lost 3 bases and J lost 0, with 12 bases in between. Germline V lookup: CDR1 MDHEN, CDR2 SYDVKM. The CDR3 length is 16 residues. The CDR3 reads CASSLTQTISGNTIYF. The CDR3 coding sequence is TGTGCCAGCAGTTTGACTCAGACGATCTCTGGAAACACCATATATTTT. The full variable domain, its missing parts supplied by reference TRBV28 and TRBJ1-3, is DVKVTQSSRYLVKRTGEKVFLECVQDMDHENMFWYRQDPGLGLRLIYFSYDVKMKEKGDIPEGYSVSREKKERFSLILESASTNQTSMYLCASSLTQTISGNTIYFGEGSWLTVV.

The genes are TRBV9 and TRBJ2-7; D not resolved. Germline CDR1 is SGDLS and CDR2 is YYNGEE. V shed 0 bases and J shed 3 bases, with 13 bases lying between them. The CDR3 has 15 amino acids. This chain's CDR3 is CASSVGATVYYEQYF. Here the CDR3 DNA reads TGTGCCAGCAGCGTAGGCGCTACGGTGTACTACGAGCAGTACTTC.

This chain connects TRBV6-5 to TRBJ2-2; TRBD2 matches at 8 bases. V dropped 5 bases and J dropped 4; count of bases not matched to a gene: 0. Per the germline V gene, CDR1 is MNHEY and CDR2 is SVGAGI. The CDR3 is 13 amino acids. The CDR3 protein is CASSTSGTGELFF. In DNA form, the CDR3 reads TGTGCCAGCAGTACTAGCGGCACCGGGGAGCTGTTTTTT.

The rearrangement joins TRBV18 to TRBJ1-5, with 7 bases matching TRBD1. The CDR3 is made up of 15 amino acids. V trimming: 3 bases; J trimming: 5 bases; junction bases outside the gene matches: 7. Germline CDR1 KGHSH, CDR2 LQKENI. The CDR3 spells CASSPQRQGYQPQHF. CDR3 bases: TGTGCCAGCTCACCCCAAAGACAGGGTTATCAGCCCCAGCATTTT. The variable domain in full, with the rest retrieved from reference TRBV18 and TRBJ1-5, is NAGVMQNPRHLVRRRGQEARLRCSPMKGHSHVYWYRQLPEEGLKFMVYLQKENIIDESGMPKERFSAEFPKEGPSILRIQQVVRGDSAAYFCASSPQRQGYQPQHFGDGTRLSIL.

The CDR3 region has the DNA TGTGCCACCAGCAGAGATTCCCAAAGGGAAGAAAAACTGTTTTTT. It codes for CATSRDSQREEKLFF. This chain joins TRBV15 and TRBJ1-4; no definite D call. Germline CDR1 and CDR2: LNHNV and YYDKDF (reference sequence). CDR3 length: 15 residues. Trimming cost V 0 bases and J 8 bases, with 13 bases left between them.

This clone was detected only once. The chain uses TRBV9 and TRBJ2-2, with D tentatively TRBD1 (6 bases). This CDR3 is 16 amino acids long. V was shortened by 0 bases and J by 2 bases, with 11 bases between the two germline ends. Germline loops: CDR1 SGDLS, CDR2 YYNGEE. CDR3 sequence reads: CASSVELDRNTGELFF. The CDR3 DNA sequence: TGTGCCAGCAGCGTAGAATTGGACAGAAACACCGGGGAGCTGTTTTTT.